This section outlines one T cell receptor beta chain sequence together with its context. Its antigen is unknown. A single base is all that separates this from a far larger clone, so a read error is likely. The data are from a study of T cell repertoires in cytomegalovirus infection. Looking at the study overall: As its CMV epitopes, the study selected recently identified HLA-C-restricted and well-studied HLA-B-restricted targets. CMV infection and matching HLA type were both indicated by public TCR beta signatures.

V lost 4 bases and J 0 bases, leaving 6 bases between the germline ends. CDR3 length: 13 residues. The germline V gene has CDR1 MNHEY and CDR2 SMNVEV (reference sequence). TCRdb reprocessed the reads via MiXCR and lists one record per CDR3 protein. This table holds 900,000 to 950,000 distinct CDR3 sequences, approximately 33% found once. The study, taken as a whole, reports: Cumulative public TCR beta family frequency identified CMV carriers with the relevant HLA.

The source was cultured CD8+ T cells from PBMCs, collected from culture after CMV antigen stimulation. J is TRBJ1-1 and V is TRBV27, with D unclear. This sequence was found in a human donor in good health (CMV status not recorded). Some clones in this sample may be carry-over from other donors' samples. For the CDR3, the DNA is TGTGCCAGCAGTTGGATAGTGAACACTGAAGCTTTCTTT. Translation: CASSWIVNTEAFF.